This record looks at one T cell receptor (beta chain) sequence and its context. This entry is derived from a study of blood T cell repertoires in COVID-19. As for the study in general: Samples came from the United States, Italy and Spain, spanning acute and convalescent COVID-19.

The V end was cut by 6 bases, the J end by 1 base, with 13 bases between. The CDR3 has 13 residues. Germline V gene data show CDR1 as SQVTM and CDR2 as ANQGSEA. Authors' data handling: Reference gene primer amplification in the assay estimated nucleated cell counts. The protocol was immunoSEQ multiplex PCR, while the TCRdb copy is restricted to in-frame clones and leaves out a portion. Clone size and V and J calls were adopted from that table, with D and trimming inferred from the DNA. The sample comprises some 120,000 clones, around four fifths of which are singletons, and around 5.5% rests with the top ten.

This sequence joins TRBV29-1 and TRBJ2-7; D may be TRBD1 (6 bases). The origin of this receptor is a man aged 55 to 70 with acute or convalescent COVID-19. Sequencing was carried out using peripheral blood. CDR3: CSVLGGESYEQYF. CDR3 nucleotides: TGCAGCGTGCTAGGGGGTGAGTCCTACGAGCAGTACTTC.